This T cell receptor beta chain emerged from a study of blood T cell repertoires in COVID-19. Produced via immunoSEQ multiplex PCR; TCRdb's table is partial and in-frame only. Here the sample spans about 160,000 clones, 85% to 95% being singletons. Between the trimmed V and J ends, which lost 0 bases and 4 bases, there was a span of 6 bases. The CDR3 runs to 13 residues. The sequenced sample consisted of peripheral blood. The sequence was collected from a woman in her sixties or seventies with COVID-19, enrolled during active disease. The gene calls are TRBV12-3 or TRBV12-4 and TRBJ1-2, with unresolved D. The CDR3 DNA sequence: TGTGCCAGCAGTTTAGCACACAGCTATGGCTACACCTTC. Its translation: CASSLAHSYGYTF.